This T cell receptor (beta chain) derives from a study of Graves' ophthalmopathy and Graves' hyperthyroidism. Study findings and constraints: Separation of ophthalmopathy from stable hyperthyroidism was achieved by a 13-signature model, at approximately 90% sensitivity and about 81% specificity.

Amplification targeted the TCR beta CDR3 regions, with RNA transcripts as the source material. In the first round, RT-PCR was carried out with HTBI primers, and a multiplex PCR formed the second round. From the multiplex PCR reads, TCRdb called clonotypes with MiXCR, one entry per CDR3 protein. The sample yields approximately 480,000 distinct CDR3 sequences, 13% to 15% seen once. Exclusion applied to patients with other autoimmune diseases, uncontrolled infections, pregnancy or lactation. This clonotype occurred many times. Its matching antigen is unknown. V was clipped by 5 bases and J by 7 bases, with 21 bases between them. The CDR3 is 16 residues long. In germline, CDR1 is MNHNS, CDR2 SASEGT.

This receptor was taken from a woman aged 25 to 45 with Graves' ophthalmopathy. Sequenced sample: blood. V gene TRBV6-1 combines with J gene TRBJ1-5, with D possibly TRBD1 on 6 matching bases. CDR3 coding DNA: TGTGCCAGCAGTACATTCGGGGGGCTCGAGGGGCAGCCCCAGCATTTT. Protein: CASSTFGGLEGQPQHF.